This TCR beta chain stems from a study of Ad26.COV2.S vaccination and SARS-CoV-2 variants. In the study overall: Donor was assigned to the Ad26.COV2.S arm of trial COV1001.

This sample's treatment: some 19 received Ad26.COV2.S at low or high dose, single or two shots; several received placebo; per-sample allocation not given. Vaccine and placebo recipients were sampled on day 63 after the first injection. TCRdb's table, derived via immunoSEQ multiplex PCR, lists solely in-frame clones and lacks some. The sample lists over 350,000 clones; approximately 90% were seen once. Here the sequenced sample was peripheral blood, taken in a trial of Ad26.COV2.S vaccine versus placebo. The source is a person aged 18-65 years who received the Ad26.COV2.S COVID-19 vaccine or a placebo.

The CDR3 protein is CASSLEPREFYEQYF. CDR3 DNA sequence: TGTGCCAGCAGCTTAGAGCCCAGGGAATTCTACGAGCAGTACTTC. The chain joins TRBV11-2 to TRBJ2-7, with D possibly matching TRBD1 (5 bases). V lost 0 bases and J 3 bases, leaving 12 bases between the germline ends. CDR3 length: 15 residues. The germline V gene has CDR1 SGHAT and CDR2 FQNNGV.